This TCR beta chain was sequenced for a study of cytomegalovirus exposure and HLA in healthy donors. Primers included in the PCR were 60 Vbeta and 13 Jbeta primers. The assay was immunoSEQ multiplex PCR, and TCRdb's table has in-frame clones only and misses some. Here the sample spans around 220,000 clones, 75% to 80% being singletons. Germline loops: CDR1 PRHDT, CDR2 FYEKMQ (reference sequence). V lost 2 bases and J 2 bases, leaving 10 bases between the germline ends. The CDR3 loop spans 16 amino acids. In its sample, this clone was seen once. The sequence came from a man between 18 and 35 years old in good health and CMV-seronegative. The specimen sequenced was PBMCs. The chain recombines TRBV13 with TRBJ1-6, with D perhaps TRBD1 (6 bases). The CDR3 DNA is TGTGCCAGCAGCTTATGGGGGGGCCCCTATAATTCACCCCTCCACTTT. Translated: CASSLWGGPYNSPLHF.